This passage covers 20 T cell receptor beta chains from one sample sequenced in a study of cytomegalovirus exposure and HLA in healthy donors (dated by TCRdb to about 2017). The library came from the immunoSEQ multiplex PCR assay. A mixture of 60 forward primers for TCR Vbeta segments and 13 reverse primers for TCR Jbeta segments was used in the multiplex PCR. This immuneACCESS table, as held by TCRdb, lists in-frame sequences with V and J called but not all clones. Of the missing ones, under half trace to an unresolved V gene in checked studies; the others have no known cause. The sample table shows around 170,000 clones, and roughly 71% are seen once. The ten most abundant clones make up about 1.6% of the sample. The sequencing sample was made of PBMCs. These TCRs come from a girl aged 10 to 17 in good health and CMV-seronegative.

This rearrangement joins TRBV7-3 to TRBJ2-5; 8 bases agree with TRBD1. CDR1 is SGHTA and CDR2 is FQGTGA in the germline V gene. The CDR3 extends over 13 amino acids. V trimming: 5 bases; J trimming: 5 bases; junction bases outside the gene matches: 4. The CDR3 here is CASSQQGGETQYF. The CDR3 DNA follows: TGTGCCAGCAGCCAACAGGGGGGTGAGACCCAGTACTTC.

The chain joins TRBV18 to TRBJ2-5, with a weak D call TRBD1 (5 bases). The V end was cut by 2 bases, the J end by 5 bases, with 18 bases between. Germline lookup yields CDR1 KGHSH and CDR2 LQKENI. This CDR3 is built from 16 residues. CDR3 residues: CASSPETGFTGETQYF. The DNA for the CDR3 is TGTGCCAGCTCACCAGAAACAGGATTCACCGGGGAGACCCAGTACTTC. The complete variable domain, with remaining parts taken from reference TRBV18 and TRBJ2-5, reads NAGVMQNPRHLVRRRGQEARLRCSPMKGHSHVYWYRQLPEEGLKFMVYLQKENIIDESGMPKERFSAEFPKEGPSILRIQQVVRGDSAAYFCASSPETGFTGETQYFGPGTRLLVL.

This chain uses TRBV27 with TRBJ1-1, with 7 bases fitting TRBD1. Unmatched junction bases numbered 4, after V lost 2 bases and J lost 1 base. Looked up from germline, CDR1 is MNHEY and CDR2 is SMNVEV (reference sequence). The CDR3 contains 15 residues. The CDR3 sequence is CASSLRGQTNTEAFF. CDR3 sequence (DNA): TGTGCCAGCAGTTTAAGGGGACAGACGAACACTGAAGCTTTCTTT.

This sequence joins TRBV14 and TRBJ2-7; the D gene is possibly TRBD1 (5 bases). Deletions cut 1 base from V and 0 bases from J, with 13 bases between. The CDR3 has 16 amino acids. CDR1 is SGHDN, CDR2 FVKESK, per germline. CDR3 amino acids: CASSQGREHPSYEQYF. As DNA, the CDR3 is TGTGCCAGCAGCCAAGGCAGGGAACATCCCTCCTACGAGCAGTACTTC.

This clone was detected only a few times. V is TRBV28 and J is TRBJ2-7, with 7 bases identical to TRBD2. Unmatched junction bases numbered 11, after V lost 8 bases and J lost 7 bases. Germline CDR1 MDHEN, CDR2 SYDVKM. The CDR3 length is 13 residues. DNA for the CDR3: TGTGCCAGCGGAGCCGGGACTACGTGGGAGCAGTACTTC. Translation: CASGAGTTWEQYF.

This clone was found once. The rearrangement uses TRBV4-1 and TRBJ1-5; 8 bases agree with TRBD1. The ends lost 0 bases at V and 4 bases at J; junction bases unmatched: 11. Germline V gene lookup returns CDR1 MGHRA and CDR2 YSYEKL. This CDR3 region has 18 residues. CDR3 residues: CASSQDIKQGGWNQPQHF. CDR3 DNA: TGCGCCAGCAGCCAAGACATCAAACAGGGGGGATGGAATCAGCCCCAGCATTTT.

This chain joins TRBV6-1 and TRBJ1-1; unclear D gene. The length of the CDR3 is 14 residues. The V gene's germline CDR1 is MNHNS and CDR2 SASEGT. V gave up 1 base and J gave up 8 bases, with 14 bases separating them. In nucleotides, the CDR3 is TGTGCCAGCAGTGAAGAAGGACTGACTGGGGAAGCTTTCTTT. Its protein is CASSEEGLTGEAFF.

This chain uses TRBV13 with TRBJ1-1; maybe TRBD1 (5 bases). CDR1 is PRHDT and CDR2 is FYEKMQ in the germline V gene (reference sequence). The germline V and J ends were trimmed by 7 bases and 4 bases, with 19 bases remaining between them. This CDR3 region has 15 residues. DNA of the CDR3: TGTGCCAGCAAGCAAGGGGTAGGGAGGTCCACTGAAGCTTTCTTT. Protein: CASKQGVGRSTEAFF.

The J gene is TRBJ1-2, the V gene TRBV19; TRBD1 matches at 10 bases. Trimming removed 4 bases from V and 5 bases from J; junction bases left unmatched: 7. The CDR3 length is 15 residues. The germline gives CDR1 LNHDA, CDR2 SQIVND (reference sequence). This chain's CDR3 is CASSTGPGQGYGYTF. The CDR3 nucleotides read TGTGCCAGTAGTACCGGCCCGGGACAGGGGTATGGCTACACCTTC.

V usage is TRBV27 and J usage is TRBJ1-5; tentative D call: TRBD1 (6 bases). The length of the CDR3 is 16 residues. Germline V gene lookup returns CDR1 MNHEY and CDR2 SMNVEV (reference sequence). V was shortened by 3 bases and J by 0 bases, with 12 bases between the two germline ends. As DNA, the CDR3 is TGTGCCAGCAGTTTGGCAGGACAGCCTAGCAATCAGCCCCAGCATTTT. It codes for CASSLAGQPSNQPQHF.

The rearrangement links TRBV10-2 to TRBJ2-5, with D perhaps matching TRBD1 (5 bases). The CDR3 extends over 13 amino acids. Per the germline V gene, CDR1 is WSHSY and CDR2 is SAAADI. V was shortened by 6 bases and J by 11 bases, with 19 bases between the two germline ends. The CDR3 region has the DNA TGCGCCAGCAGCCATTTGCAGGGTCGGTCTCAGTACTTC. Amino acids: CASSHLQGRSQYF.

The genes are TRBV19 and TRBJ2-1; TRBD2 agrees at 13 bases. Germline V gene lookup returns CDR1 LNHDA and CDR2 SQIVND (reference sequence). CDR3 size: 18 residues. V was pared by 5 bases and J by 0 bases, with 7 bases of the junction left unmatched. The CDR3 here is CASSPGLAGSRSYNEQFF. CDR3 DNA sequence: TGTGCCAGTAGTCCGGGACTAGCGGGGTCACGCTCCTACAATGAGCAGTTCTTC.

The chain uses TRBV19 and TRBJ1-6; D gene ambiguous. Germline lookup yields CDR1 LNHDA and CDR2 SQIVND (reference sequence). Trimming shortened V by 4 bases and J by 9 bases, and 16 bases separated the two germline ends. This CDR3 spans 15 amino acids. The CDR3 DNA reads TGTGCCAGTAGTACGTCGGTTTCAGGTAGTTCACCCCTCCACTTT. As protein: CASSTSVSGSSPLHF.

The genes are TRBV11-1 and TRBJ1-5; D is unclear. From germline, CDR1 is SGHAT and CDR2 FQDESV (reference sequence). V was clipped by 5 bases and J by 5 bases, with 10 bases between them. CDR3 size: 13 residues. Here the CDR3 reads CASSRTADQPQHF. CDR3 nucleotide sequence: TGTGCCAGCAGCCGGACTGCAGATCAGCCCCAGCATTTT.

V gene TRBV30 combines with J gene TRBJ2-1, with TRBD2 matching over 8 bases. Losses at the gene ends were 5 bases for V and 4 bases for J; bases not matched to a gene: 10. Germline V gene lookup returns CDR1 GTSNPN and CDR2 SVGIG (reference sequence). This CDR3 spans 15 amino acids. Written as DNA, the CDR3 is TGTGCCTGGTCTTACGGGGCGGGGGGTTACAATGAGCAGTTCTTC. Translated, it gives CAWSYGAGGYNEQFF.

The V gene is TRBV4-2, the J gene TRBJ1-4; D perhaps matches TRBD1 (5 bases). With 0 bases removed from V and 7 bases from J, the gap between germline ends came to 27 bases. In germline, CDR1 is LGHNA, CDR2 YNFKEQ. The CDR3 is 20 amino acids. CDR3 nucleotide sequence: TGTGCCAGCAGCCAAGAGGGGTCGGTCGGGGGGAAAGGAAGCGGTGAAAAACTGTTTTTT. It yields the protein CASSQEGSVGGKGSGEKLFF.

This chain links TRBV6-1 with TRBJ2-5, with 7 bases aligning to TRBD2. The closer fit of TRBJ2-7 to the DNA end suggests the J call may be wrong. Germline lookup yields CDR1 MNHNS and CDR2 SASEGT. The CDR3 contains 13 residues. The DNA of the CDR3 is TGTGCCAGCAGCGTTAGGGGAGGGTACGAGCAGTACTTC. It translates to CASSVRGGYEQYF.

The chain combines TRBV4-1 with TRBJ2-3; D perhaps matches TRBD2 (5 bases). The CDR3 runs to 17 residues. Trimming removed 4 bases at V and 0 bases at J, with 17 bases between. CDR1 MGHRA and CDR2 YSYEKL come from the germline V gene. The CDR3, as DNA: TGCGCCAGCAGCCCCCTAAACGGGGTTCCTAGCACAGATACGCAGTATTTT. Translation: CASSPLNGVPSTDTQYF.

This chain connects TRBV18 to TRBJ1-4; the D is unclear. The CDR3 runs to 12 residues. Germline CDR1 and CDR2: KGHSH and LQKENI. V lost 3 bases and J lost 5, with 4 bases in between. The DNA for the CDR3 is TGTGCCAGCTCACCGACAAATGAAAAACTGTTTTTT. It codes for CASSPTNEKLFF.

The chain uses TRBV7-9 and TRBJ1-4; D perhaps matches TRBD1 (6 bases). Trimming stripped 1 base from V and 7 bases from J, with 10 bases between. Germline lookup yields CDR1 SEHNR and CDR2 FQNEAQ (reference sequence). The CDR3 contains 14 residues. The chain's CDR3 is CASSLGGGPEKLFF. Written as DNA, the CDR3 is TGTGCCAGCAGCTTAGGGGGGGGGCCTGAAAAACTGTTTTTT.